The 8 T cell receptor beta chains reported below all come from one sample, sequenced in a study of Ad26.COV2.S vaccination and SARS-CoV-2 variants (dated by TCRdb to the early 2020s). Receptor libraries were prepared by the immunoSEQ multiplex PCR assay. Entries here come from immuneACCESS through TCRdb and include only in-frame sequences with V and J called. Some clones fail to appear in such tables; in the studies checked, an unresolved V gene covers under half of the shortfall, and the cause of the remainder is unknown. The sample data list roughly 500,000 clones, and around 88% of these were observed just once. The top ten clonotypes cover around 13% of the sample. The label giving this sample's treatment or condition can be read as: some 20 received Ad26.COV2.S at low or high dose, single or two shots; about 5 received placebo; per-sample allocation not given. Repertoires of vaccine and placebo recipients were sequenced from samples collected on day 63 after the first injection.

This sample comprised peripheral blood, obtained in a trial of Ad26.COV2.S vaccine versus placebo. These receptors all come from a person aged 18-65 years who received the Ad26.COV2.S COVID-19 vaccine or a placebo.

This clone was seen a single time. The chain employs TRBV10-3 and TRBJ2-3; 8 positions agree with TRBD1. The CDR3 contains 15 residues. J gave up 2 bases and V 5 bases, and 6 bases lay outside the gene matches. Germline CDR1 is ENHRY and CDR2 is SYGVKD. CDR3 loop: CAISQGQEPTDTQYF. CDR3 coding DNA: TGTGCCATCAGTCAGGGACAGGAACCCACAGATACGCAGTATTTT.

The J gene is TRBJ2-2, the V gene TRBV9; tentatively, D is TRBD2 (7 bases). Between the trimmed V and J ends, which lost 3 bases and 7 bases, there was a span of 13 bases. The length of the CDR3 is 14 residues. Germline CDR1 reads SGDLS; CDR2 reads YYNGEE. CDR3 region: CASSGGGAVGELFF. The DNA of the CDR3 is TGTGCCAGCAGCGGAGGGGGGGCGGTCGGGGAGCTGTTTTTT.

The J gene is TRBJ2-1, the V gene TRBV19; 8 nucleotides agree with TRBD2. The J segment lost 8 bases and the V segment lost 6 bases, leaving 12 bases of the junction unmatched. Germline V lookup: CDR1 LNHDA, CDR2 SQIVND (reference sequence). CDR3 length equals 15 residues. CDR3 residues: CASSPGAFGRDEQFF. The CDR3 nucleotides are TGTGCCAGTAGCCCCGGGGCATTCGGGAGGGATGAGCAGTTCTTC.

The chain's CDR3 is CASSLEVGTNTEAFF. The DNA of the CDR3 is TGCGCCAGCAGCTTGGAGGTGGGAACGAACACTGAAGCTTTCTTT. The chain combines TRBV5-1 with TRBJ1-1, with D hard to call. V lost 0 bases to trimming and J lost 1 base, with 10 bases between them. The length of the CDR3 is 15 residues. Germline CDR1 SGHRS, CDR2 YFSETQ.

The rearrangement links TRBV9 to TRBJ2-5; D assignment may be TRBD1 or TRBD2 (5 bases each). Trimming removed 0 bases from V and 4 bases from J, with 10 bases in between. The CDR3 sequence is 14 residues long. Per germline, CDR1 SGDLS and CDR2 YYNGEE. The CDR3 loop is CASSVDGGLETQYF. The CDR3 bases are TGTGCCAGCAGCGTAGATGGGGGTCTAGAGACCCAGTACTTC.

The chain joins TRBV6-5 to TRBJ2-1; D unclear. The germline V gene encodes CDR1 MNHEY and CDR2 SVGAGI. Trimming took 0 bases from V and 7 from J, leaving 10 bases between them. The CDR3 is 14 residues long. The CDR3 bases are TGTGCCAGCAGTTACTCGACGGCGGAAAATGAGCAGTTCTTC. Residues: CASSYSTAENEQFF.

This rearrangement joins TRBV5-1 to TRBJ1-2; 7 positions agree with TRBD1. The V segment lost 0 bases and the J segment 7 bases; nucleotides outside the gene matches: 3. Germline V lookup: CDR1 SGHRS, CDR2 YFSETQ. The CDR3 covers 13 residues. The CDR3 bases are TGCGCCAGCAGCTTGGGACAGGGCTCTGGCTACACCTTC. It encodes CASSLGQGSGYTF.

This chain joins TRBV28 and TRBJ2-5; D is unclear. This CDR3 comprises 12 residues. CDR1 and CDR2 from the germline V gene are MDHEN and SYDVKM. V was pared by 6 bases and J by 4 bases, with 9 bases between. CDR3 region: CASRSTVETQYF. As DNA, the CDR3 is TGTGCCAGCAGATCAACTGTAGAGACCCAGTACTTC.